This entry concerns a single TCR beta chain. The data belong to a study of T-cell memory formation after mild COVID-19. TCRdb re-called the 5' RACE reads through MiXCR, storing one row per CDR3 protein. The sample lists tens of thousands of distinct CDR3 sequences; roughly 25% were seen once. The germline V gene has CDR1 SGHTA and CDR2 FQGNSA. This CDR3 region has 12 residues. The V and J ends lost 4 bases and 12 bases respectively, with 13 bases between them. Sequences were obtained from PBMCs or a T cell subset sorted from them (not recorded which). V usage is TRBV7-2 and J usage is TRBJ2-1; D tentatively fits TRBD1 or TRBD2 (5 bases each). The source is a man between 18 and 35 years old who had mild COVID-19 (a few samples of this study predate the infection). Cell type and time point are not known. The CDR3 DNA reads as TGTGCCAGCAGCTGGGGGACCACGGGGCAGTTCTTC. It is translated as CASSWGTTGQFF.